The entry that follows covers one T cell receptor beta chain sequence. Its antigen is still unknown. At one of its ends the junction is not consistent with the germline gene, which may arise from a read error. The protocol was immunoSEQ multiplex PCR, while the TCRdb copy is restricted to in-frame clones and leaves out a portion. The repertoire holds about 76,000 clones, with 65% to 90% as singletons. The data were obtained in a study of OX40 agonist ivuxolimab in advanced cancers. Study results and caveats: On average, CD8+ T cells showed a greater number of expanded clones than CD4+.

The CDR3 runs to 18 residues. CDR1 and CDR2 (germline): SEHNR, FQNEAQ (reference sequence). Sequenced here: CD4+ or CD8+ T cells sorted from blood, sampled in a trial of the OX40 agonist ivuxolimab. The sequence was collected from an adult with an advanced solid tumor such as melanoma, head and neck, liver or kidney cancer. V usage is TRBV7-9 and J usage is TRBJ2-5; 9 bases match TRBD2. The CDR3 loop reads CASSLAGLREGLRETQYF. CDR3 in DNA: TGTGCCAGCAGCCTAGCTGGGTTGCGGGAGGGCCTCCGGGAGACCCAGTACTTC.